These T cell receptor beta chains were read from a single sample in a study of shared clonotypes between healthy human individuals. Measured with immunoSEQ multiplex PCR; TCRdb has only the in-frame clones, and not every one. The data contain about 1 million clones, around 74% of them seen just once; the ten biggest clones take up about 1.5%. The sequenced material came from memory CD4+ T cells sorted from blood. These receptor sequences come from a man younger than 35 in good health. CDR3s include the opening cysteine and the closing phenylalanine or tryptophan. The D gene is left open where the match is weak. Clone size, where shown, is once, few, many, or a class for clones that have expanded.

V	size	D	J	CDR3	DNA
TRBV6-5	NA	NA	TRBJ1-2	CASSYSGGQGYYGYTF	TGTGCCAGCAGTTACTCGGGTGGGCAGGGGTACTATGGCTACACCTTC
TRBV11-1	NA	TRBD1	TRBJ2-7	CASSSGQGQYEQYF	TGTGCCAGCAGCTCAGGACAGGGTCAGTACGAGCAGTACTTC
TRBV18	NA	NA	TRBJ1-1	CASSPGGFKNTEAFF	TGTGCCAGCTCACCGGGAGGCTTTAAGAACACTGAAGCTTTCTTT
TRBV5-1	NA	TRBD1	TRBJ2-7	CASSLAGTGIYEQYF	TGCGCCAGCAGCTTGGCCGGGACAGGGATCTACGAGCAGTACTTC
TRBV2	NA	NA	TRBJ1-2	CASAVEGNYGYTF	TGTGCCAGCGCCGTAGAGGGGAACTATGGCTACACCTTC
TRBV7-2	NA	NA	TRBJ2-5	CASSPRAFQETQYF	TGTGCCAGCAGCCCCCGGGCCTTCCAAGAGACCCAGTACTTC
TRBV28	NA	NA	TRBJ1-2	CASTWGAGYTF	TGTGCCAGCACTTGGGGGGCCGGCTACACCTTC
TRBV9	NA	NA	TRBJ1-1	CASSVGGRENTEAFF	TGTGCCAGCAGCGTAGGAGGCAGGGAGAACACTGAAGCTTTCTTT
TRBV6-1	NA	NA	TRBJ2-7	CASSEEYRKGEQYF	TGTGCCAGCAGTGAAGAATACAGGAAAGGGGAGCAGTACTTC
TRBV7-9	NA	NA	TRBJ1-3	CASSLMDSGNTIYF	TGTGCCAGCAGCTTAATGGACTCTGGAAACACCATATATTTT
TRBV11-2	NA	TRBD1	TRBJ1-1	CASSVLQGAAFF	TGTGCCAGCAGCGTACTACAGGGGGCTGCTTTCTTT
TRBV15	NA	NA	TRBJ2-7	CATSREFLTYEQYF	TGTGCCACCAGCAGAGAGTTTCTCACCTACGAGCAGTACTTC
TRBV5-1	once	TRBD1	TRBJ2-3	CASSPGTGVTDTQYF	TGCGCCAGCAGCCCCGGGACAGGGGTCACAGATACGCAGTATTTT
TRBV5-6	NA	TRBD1	TRBJ2-2	CASSDAGTGDAGELFF	TGTGCCAGCAGCGATGCCGGGACAGGGGATGCCGGGGAGCTGTTTTTT
TRBV19	NA	TRBD1	TRBJ1-2	CASKRTGGSGYGYTF	TGTGCCAGTAAGAGGACAGGGGGCAGCGGGTATGGCTACACCTTC
TRBV5-1	NA	TRBD1	TRBJ1-2	CASSFTGGAGYGYTF	TGCGCCAGCAGCTTCACAGGGGGCGCCGGGTATGGCTACACCTTC
TRBV10-2	NA	NA	TRBJ1-1	CASSDPRWGTEAFF	TGCGCCAGCAGTGACCCCAGATGGGGCACTGAAGCTTTCTTT
TRBV4-1	NA	TRBD1	TRBJ1-2	CASSQGQGPSNYGYTF	TGCGCCAGCAGCCAGGGACAGGGACCTTCTAACTATGGCTACACCTTC
TRBV5-1	few	NA	TRBJ1-1	CASSPRPTENTEAFF	TGCGCCAGCAGTCCGAGGCCTACCGAGAACACTGAAGCTTTCTTT
TRBV10-3	NA	TRBD1	TRBJ2-1	CAIRPTGDRTHYNEQFF	TGTGCCATCCGACCAACAGGGGACAGGACCCACTACAATGAGCAGTTCTTC
TRBV5-8	NA	NA	TRBJ2-3	CASSFARVTQYF	TGTGCCAGCAGCTTCGCGAGAGTTACGCAGTATTTT
TRBV5-1	NA	TRBD2	TRBJ2-1	CASSLDLAGGDEQFF	TGCGCCAGCAGCTTGGACCTAGCGGGTGGTGATGAGCAGTTCTTC
TRBV19	NA	TRBD2	TRBJ2-3	CASSGTSGTVSSTDTQYF	TGTGCCAGTAGTGGGACTAGCGGGACCGTATCTAGCACAGATACGCAGTATTTT
TRBV5-6	once	TRBD1	TRBJ1-2	CASSPDRASFNGYTF	TGTGCCAGCAGTCCTGACAGGGCCTCGTTTAACGGCTACACCTTC